This entry describes one T cell receptor beta chain. Its antigen is undetermined. The data were taken from a study of cytomegalovirus exposure and HLA in healthy donors. Study-wide context: Samples from HLA-typed donors yielded approximately 88 million unique TCRs in an early data release.

CDR1 is SGHRS, CDR2 YFSETQ, per germline. Trimming cost V 2 bases and J 2 bases; bases outside gene matches: 4. The CDR3 spans 16 residues. The PCR employed 60 Vbeta primers together with 13 Jbeta primers. The assay was immunoSEQ multiplex PCR, and TCRdb's table has in-frame clones only and misses some. Among about 77,000 clones listed, more than 75% were seen once. Study-level results: Excluded were some V segments that proved indistinguishable, including TRBV6-2 and TRBV6-3. A classifier reportedly called cytomegalovirus status with high sensitivity and specificity.

The rearrangement joins TRBV5-1 to TRBJ2-3, with TRBD2 identical over 11 bases. Sequenced: PBMCs. The TCR was taken from a man aged 40-49 years in good health and CMV-seronegative. The chain's CDR3 is CASSLRTSGFTDTQYF. In DNA form, the CDR3 reads TGCGCCAGCAGCTTAAGGACTAGCGGGTTCACAGATACGCAGTATTTT.